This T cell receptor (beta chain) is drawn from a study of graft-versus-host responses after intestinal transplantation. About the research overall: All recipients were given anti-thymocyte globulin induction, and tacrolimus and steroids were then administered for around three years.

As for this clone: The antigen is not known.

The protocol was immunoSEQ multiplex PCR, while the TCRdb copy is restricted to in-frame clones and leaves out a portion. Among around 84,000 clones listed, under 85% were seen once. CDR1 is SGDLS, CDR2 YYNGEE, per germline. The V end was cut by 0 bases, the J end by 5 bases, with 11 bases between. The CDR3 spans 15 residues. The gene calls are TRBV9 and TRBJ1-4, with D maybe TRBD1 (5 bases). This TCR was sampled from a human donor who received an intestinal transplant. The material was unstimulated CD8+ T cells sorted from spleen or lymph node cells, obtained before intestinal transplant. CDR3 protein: CASSVDGARNEKLFF. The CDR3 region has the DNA TGTGCCAGCAGCGTAGATGGGGCAAGAAATGAAAAACTGTTTTTT.